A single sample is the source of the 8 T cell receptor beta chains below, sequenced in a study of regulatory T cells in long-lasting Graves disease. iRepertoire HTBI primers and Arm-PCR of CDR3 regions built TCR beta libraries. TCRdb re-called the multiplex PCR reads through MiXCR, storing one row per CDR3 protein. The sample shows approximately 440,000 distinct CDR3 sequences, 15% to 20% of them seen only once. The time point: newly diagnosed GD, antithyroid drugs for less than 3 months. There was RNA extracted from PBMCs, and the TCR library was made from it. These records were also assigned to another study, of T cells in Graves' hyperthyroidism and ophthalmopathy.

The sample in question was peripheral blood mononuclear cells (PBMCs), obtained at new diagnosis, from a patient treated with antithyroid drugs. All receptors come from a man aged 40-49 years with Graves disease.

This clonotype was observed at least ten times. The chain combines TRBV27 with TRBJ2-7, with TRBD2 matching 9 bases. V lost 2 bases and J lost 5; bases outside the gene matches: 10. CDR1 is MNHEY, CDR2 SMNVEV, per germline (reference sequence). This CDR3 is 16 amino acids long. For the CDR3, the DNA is TGTGCCAGCAGTTTACGCCCGCGCGGGAGGGCCAACGAGCAGTACTTC. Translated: CASSLRPRGRANEQYF.

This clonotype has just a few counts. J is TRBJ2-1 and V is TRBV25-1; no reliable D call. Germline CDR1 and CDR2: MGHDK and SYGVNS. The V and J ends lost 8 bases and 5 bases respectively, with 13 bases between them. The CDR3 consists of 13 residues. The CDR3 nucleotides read TGTGCCAGCTCCCTAGGTACCCACAATGAGCAGTTCTTC. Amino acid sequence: CASSLGTHNEQFF.

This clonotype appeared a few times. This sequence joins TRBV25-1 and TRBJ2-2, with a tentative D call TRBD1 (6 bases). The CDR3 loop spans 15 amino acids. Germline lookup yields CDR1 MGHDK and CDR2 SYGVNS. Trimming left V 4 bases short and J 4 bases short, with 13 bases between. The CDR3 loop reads CASSAQGFTTGELFF. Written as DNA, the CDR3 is TGTGCCAGCAGTGCCCAGGGGTTTACCACCGGGGAGCTGTTTTTT.

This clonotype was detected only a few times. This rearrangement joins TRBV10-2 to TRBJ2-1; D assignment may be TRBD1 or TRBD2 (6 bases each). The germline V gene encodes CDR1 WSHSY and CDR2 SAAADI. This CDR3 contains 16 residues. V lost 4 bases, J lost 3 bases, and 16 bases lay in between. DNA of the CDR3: TGCGCCAGCAGTGGGAGGGTAGGGGGACTCTACAATGAGCAGTTCTTC. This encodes CASSGRVGGLYNEQFF.

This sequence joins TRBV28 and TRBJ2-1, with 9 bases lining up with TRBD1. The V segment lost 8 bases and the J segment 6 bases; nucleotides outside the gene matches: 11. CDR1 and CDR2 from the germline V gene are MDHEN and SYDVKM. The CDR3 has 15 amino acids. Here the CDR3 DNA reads TGTGCCAGCGGCTACAGGGGGCGAGTCTCCAATGAGCAGTTCTTC. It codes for CASGYRGRVSNEQFF.

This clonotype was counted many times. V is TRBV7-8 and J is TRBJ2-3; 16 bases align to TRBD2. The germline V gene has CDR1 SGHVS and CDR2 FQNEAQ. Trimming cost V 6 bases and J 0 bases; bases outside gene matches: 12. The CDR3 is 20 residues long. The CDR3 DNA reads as TGTGCCAGCAGAGTAGACGGAGGGACTAGCGGGAGGGTTAGCACAGATACGCAGTATTTT. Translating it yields CASRVDGGTSGRVSTDTQYF.

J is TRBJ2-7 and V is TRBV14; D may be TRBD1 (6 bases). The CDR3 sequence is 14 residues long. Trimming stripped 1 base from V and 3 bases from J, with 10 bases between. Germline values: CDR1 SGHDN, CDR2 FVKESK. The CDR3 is CASSQGSRGYEQYF. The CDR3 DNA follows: TGTGCCAGCAGCCAAGGATCCAGGGGCTACGAGCAGTACTTC.

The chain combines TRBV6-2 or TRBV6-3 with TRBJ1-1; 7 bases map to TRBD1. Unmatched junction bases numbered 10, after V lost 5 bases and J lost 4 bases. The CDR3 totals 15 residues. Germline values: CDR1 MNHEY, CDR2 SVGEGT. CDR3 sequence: CASSGTVGLSTEAFF. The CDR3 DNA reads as TGTGCCAGCAGTGGGACAGTGGGTTTGAGCACTGAAGCTTTCTTT.